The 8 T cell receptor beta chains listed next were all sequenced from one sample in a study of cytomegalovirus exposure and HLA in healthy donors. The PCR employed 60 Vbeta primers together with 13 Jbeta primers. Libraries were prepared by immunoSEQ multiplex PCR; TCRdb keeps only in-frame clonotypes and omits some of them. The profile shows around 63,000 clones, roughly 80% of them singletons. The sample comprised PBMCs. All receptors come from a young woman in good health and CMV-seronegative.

Here the CDR3 reads CASSARQAYSYEQYF. CDR3 coding DNA: TGTGCCAGCAGTGCCCGACAGGCCTACTCCTACGAGCAGTACTTC. The V and J genes are TRBV6-1 and TRBJ2-7, with D maybe TRBD1 (6 bases). Trimming cost V 4 bases and J 0 bases, with 13 bases left between them. The CDR3 contains 15 residues. Per germline, CDR1 MNHNS and CDR2 SASEGT.

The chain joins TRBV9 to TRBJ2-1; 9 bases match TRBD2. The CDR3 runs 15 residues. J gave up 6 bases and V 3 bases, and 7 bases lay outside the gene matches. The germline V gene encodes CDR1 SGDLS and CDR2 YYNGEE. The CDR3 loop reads CASSDPGGRGNEQFF. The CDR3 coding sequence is TGTGCCAGCAGCGACCCAGGCGGGAGGGGCAATGAGCAGTTCTTC.

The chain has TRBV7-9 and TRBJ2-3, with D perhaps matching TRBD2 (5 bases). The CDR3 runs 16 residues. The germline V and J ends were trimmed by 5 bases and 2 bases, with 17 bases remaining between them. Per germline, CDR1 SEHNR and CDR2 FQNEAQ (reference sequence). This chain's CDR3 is CASSPLGGLLTDTQYF. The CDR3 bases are TGTGCCAGCAGCCCGTTGGGCGGACTCCTCACAGATACGCAGTATTTT.

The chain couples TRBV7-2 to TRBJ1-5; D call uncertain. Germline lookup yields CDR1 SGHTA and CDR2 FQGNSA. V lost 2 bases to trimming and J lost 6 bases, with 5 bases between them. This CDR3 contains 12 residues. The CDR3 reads CASSLFGQPQHF. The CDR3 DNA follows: TGTGCCAGCAGCTTATTCGGTCAGCCCCAGCATTTT.

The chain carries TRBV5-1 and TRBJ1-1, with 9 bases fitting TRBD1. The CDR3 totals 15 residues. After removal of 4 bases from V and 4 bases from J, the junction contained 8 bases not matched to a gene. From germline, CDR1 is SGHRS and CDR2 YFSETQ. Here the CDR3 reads CASSPGQGLTTEAFF. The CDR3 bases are TGCGCCAGCAGCCCCGGACAGGGGTTAACCACTGAAGCTTTCTTT.

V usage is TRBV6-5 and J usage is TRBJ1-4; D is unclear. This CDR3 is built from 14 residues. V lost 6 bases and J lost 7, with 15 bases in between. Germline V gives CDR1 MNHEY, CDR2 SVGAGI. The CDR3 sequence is CASRRTDGGEKLFF. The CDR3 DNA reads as TGTGCCAGCAGACGGACTGACGGAGGTGAAAAACTGTTTTTT.

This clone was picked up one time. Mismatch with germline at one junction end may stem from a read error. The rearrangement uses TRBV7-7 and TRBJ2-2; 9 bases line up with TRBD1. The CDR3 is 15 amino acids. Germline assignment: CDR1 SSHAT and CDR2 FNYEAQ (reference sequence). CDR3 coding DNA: TGTGCTAGCAGTCCCGGGACAGGGCTCACCGGGGAGCTGTTTTTT. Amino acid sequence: CASSPGTGLTGELFF.

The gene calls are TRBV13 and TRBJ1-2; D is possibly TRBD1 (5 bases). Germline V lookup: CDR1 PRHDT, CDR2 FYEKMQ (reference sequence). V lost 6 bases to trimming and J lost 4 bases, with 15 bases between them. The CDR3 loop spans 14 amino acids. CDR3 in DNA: TGTGCCAGCAGAGAAGGGGTAGTAGGCTATGGCTACACCTTC. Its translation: CASREGVVGYGYTF.